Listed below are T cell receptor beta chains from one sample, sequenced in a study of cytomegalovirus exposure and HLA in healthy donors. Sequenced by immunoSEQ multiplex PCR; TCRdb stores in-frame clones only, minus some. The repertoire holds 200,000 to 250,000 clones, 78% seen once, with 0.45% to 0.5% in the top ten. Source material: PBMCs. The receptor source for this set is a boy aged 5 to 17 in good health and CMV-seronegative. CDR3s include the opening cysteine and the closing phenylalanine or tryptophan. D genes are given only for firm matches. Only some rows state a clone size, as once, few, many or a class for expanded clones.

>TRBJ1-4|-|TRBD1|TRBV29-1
TGCAGCGCTCGACAGGGTTGGGTTGAAAAACTGTTTTTT
CSARQGWVEKLFF
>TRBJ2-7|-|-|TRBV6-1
TGTGCCAGCAGTGTTAGTGATCTTTACGAGCAGTACTTC
CASSVSDLYEQYF
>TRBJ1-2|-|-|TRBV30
TGTGCCTGGAGTGCGGTTGAGGACAGCTATGGCTACACCTTC
CAWSAVEDSYGYTF
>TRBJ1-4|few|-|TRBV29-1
TGCAGCGTTGGCGTGTCAGGAACTAATGAAAAACTGTTTTTT
CSVGVSGTNEKLFF
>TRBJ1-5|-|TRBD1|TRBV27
TGTGCCAGCAGTTTCAGACAGGGGGCGAGGCAGCCCCAGCATTTT
CASSFRQGARQPQHF
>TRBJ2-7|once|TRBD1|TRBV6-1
TGTGCCAGCAGGCGACAGGGCTCCTACGAGCAGTACTTC
CASRRQGSYEQYF
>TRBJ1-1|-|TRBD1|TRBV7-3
TGTGCCAGCAGCCCTGGAGACAGGGGGCGAGGCACTGAAGCTTTCTTT
CASSPGDRGRGTEAFF
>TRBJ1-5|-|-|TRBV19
TGTGCCAGTAGTATAGGGACAGTCCCCAATCAGCCCCAGCATTTT
CASSIGTVPNQPQHF
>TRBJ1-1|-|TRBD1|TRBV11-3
TGTGCCAGCAGCCTGGGACAGTTGAACACTGAAGCTTTCTTT
CASSLGQLNTEAFF
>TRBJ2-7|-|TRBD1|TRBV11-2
TGTGCCAGCAGCCCCGGACAGGGGCTCGAGCAGTACTTC
CASSPGQGLEQYF
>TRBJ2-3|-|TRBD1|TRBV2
TGTGCCAGCAGTCCGGGACAGGGAAGGAGAACAGATACGCAGTATTTT
CASSPGQGRRTDTQYF
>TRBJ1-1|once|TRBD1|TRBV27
TGTGCCAGCAGAATGAGGCCCGACAGGGTGACTGAAGCTTTCTTT
CASRMRPDRVTEAFF
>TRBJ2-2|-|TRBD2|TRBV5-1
TGCGCCAGCAGTCGCGAACTAAGACTAGCGGCCACCGGGGAGCTGTTTTTT
CASSRELRLAATGELFF
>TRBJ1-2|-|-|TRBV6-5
TGTGCCAGCAGTTACGAGCAGGTTGATGGCTACACCTTC
CASSYEQVDGYTF
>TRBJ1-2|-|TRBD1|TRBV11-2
TGTGCCAGCAGCTTAGTCCGCGGGGCAGGGGGCGATGGCTACACCTTC
CASSLVRGAGGDGYTF
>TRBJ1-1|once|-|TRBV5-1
TGCGCCAGCAGCTTGGCCCAGGGGAACACTGAAGCTTTCTTT
CASSLAQGNTEAFF
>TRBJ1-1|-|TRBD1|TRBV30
TGTGCCTGGAGGAGCGGGCAGGGGGCAAGGACTGAAGCTTTCTTT
CAWRSGQGARTEAFF
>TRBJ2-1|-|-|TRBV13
TGTGCCAGCAGCTCCACACAAGTACAGGGACCGAACTACAATGAGCAGTTCTTC
CASSSTQVQGPNYNEQFF
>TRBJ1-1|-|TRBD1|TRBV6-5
TGTGCCAGCACTTTAAACAGGGGGCGCCTCACTGAAGCTTTCTTT
CASTLNRGRLTEAFF
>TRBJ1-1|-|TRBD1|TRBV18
TGTGCCAGCTCACCCCCGGACAGGGTGTTATTAGATGAAGCTTTCTTT
CASSPPDRVLLDEAFF
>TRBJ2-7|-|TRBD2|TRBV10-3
TGTGCCATCAGTGAGGGGACTAGCGGGTGGGGAGAGCAGTACTTC
CAISEGTSGWGEQYF
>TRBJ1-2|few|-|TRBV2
TGTGCCAGCAGTCTCTCCCAGACGGGGGGGGGCTACACCTTC
CASSLSQTGGGYTF
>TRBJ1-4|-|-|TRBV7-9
TGTGCCGAGGGCGGGGCAACTAATGAAAAACTGTTTTTT
CAEGGATNEKLFF
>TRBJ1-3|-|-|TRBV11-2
TGTGCCAGCACCCCGGACACTGGAAACACCATATATTTT
CASTPDTGNTIYF
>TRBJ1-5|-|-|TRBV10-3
TGTGCCATCAGTGATAGCCTCGGGGAACAGCCCCAGCATTTT
CAISDSLGEQPQHF
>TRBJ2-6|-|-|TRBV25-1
TGTGCCAGCAGTCCCCAGACATTCTCTGGGGCCAACGTCCTGACTTTC
CASSPQTFSGANVLTF
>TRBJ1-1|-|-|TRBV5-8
TGTGCCAGCAGCTGGGTGACAGGTGGACTGAACACTGAAGCTTTCTTT
CASSWVTGGLNTEAFF
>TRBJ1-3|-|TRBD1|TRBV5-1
TGCGCCAGCAGCATGGACAGGGGAAACACCATATATTTT
CASSMDRGNTIYF
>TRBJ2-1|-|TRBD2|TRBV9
TGTGCCAGCAGCGTAGTAGCGGGGGGGACCTACAATGAGCAGTTCTTC
CASSVVAGGTYNEQFF
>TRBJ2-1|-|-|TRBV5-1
TGCGCCAGCAGCTCCGGGGAGACCTACAATGAGCAGTTCTTC
CASSSGETYNEQFF
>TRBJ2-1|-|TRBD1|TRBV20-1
TGCAGTGCTAGGACAGGGCTTGAGCAGTTCTTC
CSARTGLEQFF
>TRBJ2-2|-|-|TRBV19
TGTGCCAGTAGTATATTAGCGACCGGGGAGCTGTTTTTT
CASSILATGELFF
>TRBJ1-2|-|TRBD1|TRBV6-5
TGTGCCAGCAGTAGGGGACAGGACTATGGCTACACCTTC
CASSRGQDYGYTF